These 20 T cell receptor beta chains were sequenced from one sample in a study of blood T cell repertoires in COVID-19. Assay: immunoSEQ multiplex PCR; the TCRdb copy retains only in-frame clones and omits some. This table has 330,000 or so clones, roughly 87% appearing once. The sequencing sample was made of peripheral blood. Receptors were obtained from an older woman with COVID-19, enrolled during active disease.

The chain employs TRBV9 and TRBJ2-1; D is undetermined. The length of the CDR3 is 15 residues. Germline loops: CDR1 SGDLS, CDR2 YYNGEE. Trimming cost V 4 bases and J 0 bases, with 11 bases left between them. The CDR3 protein is CASSPSWSSYNEQFF. Here the CDR3 DNA reads TGTGCCAGCAGCCCCAGTTGGAGCTCCTACAATGAGCAGTTCTTC.

V usage is TRBV30 and J usage is TRBJ1-2; TRBD1 is a possible D gene (5 bases). The V end lost 2 bases, the J end lost 5 bases, and 12 bases lay between the germline ends. The CDR3 extends over 13 amino acids. Per the germline V gene, CDR1 is GTSNPN and CDR2 is SVGIG (reference sequence). The CDR3 spells CAWSWGGVYGYTF. The DNA for the CDR3 is TGTGCCTGGAGTTGGGGGGGGGTTTATGGCTACACCTTC.

In its sample, this clone was seen once. V and J are TRBV24-1 and TRBJ1-6; 8 bases align to TRBD1. This CDR3 is built from 16 residues. Germline values: CDR1 KGHDR, CDR2 SFDVKD. J lost 9 bases, V lost 2 bases, and 8 bases had no gene match. DNA of the CDR3: TGTGCCACCAGTGATTCCCATGACAGGGGAGGTTCACCCCTCCACTTT. This gives the protein CATSDSHDRGGSPLHF.

The V gene is TRBV6-5, the J gene TRBJ1-2; D not certain. V lost 7 bases, J lost 5 bases, and 8 bases lay in between. This CDR3 is built from 11 residues. In germline, CDR1 is MNHEY, CDR2 SVGAGI. CDR3 in amino acids: CASTGEYGYTF. CDR3 bases: TGTGCCAGCACGGGAGAATATGGCTACACCTTC.

The rearrangement joins TRBV5-1 to TRBJ1-1; 11 nucleotides align to TRBD1. The V gene's germline CDR1 is SGHRS and CDR2 YFSETQ. This CDR3 has 16 amino acids. V shed 4 bases and J 4 bases; nucleotides not matched to a gene: 9. The DNA of the CDR3 is TGCGCCAGCAGCCCCCCGGGACAGGGGGTTGGCACTGAAGCTTTCTTT. Its protein is CASSPPGQGVGTEAFF.

A single count supports this clone. The CDR3, as DNA: TGTGCCAGCAGCCATGACAGGGCGAGTCAGCCCCAGCATTTT. This codes for CASSHDRASQPQHF. The chain employs TRBV3-1 (or the pseudogene TRBV3-2) and TRBJ1-5; 7 positions agree with TRBD1. The CDR3 sequence is 14 residues long. The J segment lost 6 bases and the V segment lost 3 bases, leaving 5 bases of the junction unmatched. Germline V CDR1 and CDR2: LGHDT, YNNKEL (reference sequence).

This clone showed up just once. V is TRBV18 and J is TRBJ2-1; TRBD1 matches at 8 bases. V was pared by 4 bases and J by 5 bases, with 7 bases of the junction left unmatched. Looked up from germline, CDR1 is KGHSH and CDR2 is LQKENI. The CDR3 sequence is 15 residues long. The DNA for the CDR3 is TGTGCCAGCTCACAGCGGACAGGGCGTAACAATGAGCAGTTCTTC. Protein: CASSQRTGRNNEQFF.

The rearrangement links TRBV2 to TRBJ1-1; TRBD1 matches at 9 bases. This CDR3 is built from 14 residues. Losses at the gene ends were 6 bases for V and 3 bases for J; bases not matched to a gene: 5. Germline V gives CDR1 SNHLY, CDR2 FYNNEI. The CDR3: CASRGDRVDTEAFF. In nucleotides, the CDR3 is TGTGCCAGCAGAGGGGACAGGGTGGACACTGAAGCTTTCTTT. The entire variable domain, with the rest obtained from reference TRBV2 and TRBJ1-1, is as follows: EPEVTQTPSHQVTQMGQEVILRCVPISNHLYFYWYRQILGQKVEFLVSFYNNEISEKSEIFDDQFSVERPDGSNFTLKIRSTKLEDSAMYFCASRGDRVDTEAFFGQGTRLTVV.

The chain uses TRBV29-1 and TRBJ2-5, with a weak D call TRBD1 (6 bases). Germline V lookup: CDR1 SQVTM, CDR2 ANQGSEA. This CDR3 has 11 amino acids. Between the trimmed V and J ends, which lost 4 bases and 9 bases, there was a span of 12 bases. The CDR3 loop reads CSVVNAGAQYF. Written as DNA, the CDR3 is TGCAGCGTTGTCAACGCAGGGGCCCAGTACTTC.

The rearrangement links TRBV2 to TRBJ1-5; TRBD1 matches at 11 bases. V lost 7 bases and J lost 5; bases outside the gene matches: 4. The CDR3 sequence is 14 residues long. Germline V CDR1 and CDR2: SNHLY, FYNNEI. In nucleotides, the CDR3 is TGTGCCAGCACCGGACAGGGGGCCCATCAGCCCCAGCATTTT. It codes for CASTGQGAHQPQHF.

The chain couples TRBV5-1 to TRBJ2-2; D is ambiguous. In germline, CDR1 is SGHRS, CDR2 YFSETQ. The CDR3 spans 15 residues. The germline V and J ends were trimmed by 5 bases and 0 bases, with 11 bases remaining between them. The CDR3 coding sequence is TGCGCCAGCAGGAGTGGGCAGCCGAACACCGGGGAGCTGTTTTTT. Amino acid sequence: CASRSGQPNTGELFF.

The chain links TRBV12-5 to TRBJ1-2, with D perhaps TRBD1 (6 bases). Trimming left V 7 bases short and J 8 bases short, with 11 bases between. Germline assignment: CDR1 LGHNT and CDR2 FRNRAP. This CDR3 has 11 residues. The CDR3, as DNA: TGTGCTAGTGAGTACAGGGAAGGCTACACCTTC. Protein sequence: CASEYREGYTF. Together with reference TRBV12-5 and TRBJ1-2, the CDR3 gives the full variable domain: DARVTQTPRHKVTEMGQEVTMRCQPILGHNTVFWYRQTMMQGLELLAYFRNRAPLDDSGMPKDRFSAEMPDATLATLKIQPSEPRDSAVYFCASEYREGYTFGSGTRLTVV.

The V gene is TRBV5-6, the J gene TRBJ1-2, with TRBD1 identical over 7 bases. The germline gives CDR1 SGHDT, CDR2 YYEEEE. The junction had 10 bases not matched to a gene; V was cut back by 4 bases and J by 7 bases. The CDR3 is 14 amino acids. CDR3 residues: CASSQTGFKGGYTF. Here the CDR3 DNA reads TGTGCCAGCAGCCAGACAGGGTTTAAAGGTGGCTACACCTTC. Using reference TRBV5-6 and TRBJ1-2 for the parts outside the CDR3, the full variable domain is DAGVTQSPTHLIKTRGQQVTLRCSPKSGHDTVSWYQQALGQGPQFIFQYYEEEERQRGNFPDRFSGHQFPNYSSELNVNALLLGDSALYLCASSQTGFKGGYTFGSGTRLTVV.

The chain carries TRBV19 and TRBJ1-6, with D possibly being TRBD1 (6 bases). CDR3 size: 15 residues. The germline CDR1 and CDR2 sequences are LNHDA and SQIVND (reference sequence). V was pared by 1 base and J by 6 bases, with 10 bases between. The CDR3 region is CASSIGGQINSPLHF. Written as DNA, the CDR3 is TGTGCCAGTAGTATAGGAGGACAGATTAATTCACCCCTCCACTTT.

Concerning this clone: The sample contains more than one DNA sequence encoding this CDR3. In DNA form, the CDR3 reads TGTGCCGCAGGAGGGGGGGGCAGGGGGCGAGAGACCCAGTACTTC. Translating gives CAAGGGGRGRETQYF. The rearrangement uses TRBV5-6 and TRBJ2-5; D possibly corresponds to TRBD1 (8 bases). V was shortened by 10 bases and J by 4 bases, with 23 bases between the two germline ends. In germline, CDR1 is SGHDT, CDR2 YYEEEE. CDR3 length: 15 amino acids.

The gene calls are TRBV19 and TRBJ1-2, with D possibly TRBD1 on 6 matching bases. The CDR3 is 14 amino acids. Germline V gene lookup returns CDR1 LNHDA and CDR2 SQIVND (reference sequence). V lost 3 bases and J 2 bases, leaving 10 bases between the germline ends. The chain's CDR3 is CASSIQGQNYGYTF. The DNA for the CDR3 is TGTGCCAGTAGTATTCAGGGGCAGAACTATGGCTACACCTTC.

The chain uses TRBV7-2 and TRBJ1-6; a possible D gene is TRBD1 (5 bases). The CDR3 is 17 amino acids. Germline CDR1 is SGHTA and CDR2 is FQGNSA. V lost 5 bases to trimming and J lost 0 bases, with 14 bases between them. The CDR3 DNA follows: TGTGCCAGCAGCCCCGTATGGGGGGGCTCCTATAATTCACCCCTCCACTTT. Amino acid sequence: CASSPVWGGSYNSPLHF.

V is TRBV30 and J is TRBJ1-4; no clear D. The CDR3 is 13 amino acids. V was pared by 4 bases and J by 8 bases, with 14 bases between. CDR1 is GTSNPN, CDR2 SVGIG, per germline (reference sequence). Written as DNA, the CDR3 is TGTGCCTGGAACAGAAGGGCGGGCGAAAAACTGTTTTTT. This gives the protein CAWNRRAGEKLFF.

This CDR3 is CASSLVRGAGGSRETQYF. The CDR3 DNA follows: TGTGCCAGCAGCTTAGTTCGAGGCGCGGGGGGATCTCGGGAGACCCAGTACTTC. The gene calls are TRBV7-2 and TRBJ2-5; 8 nucleotides match TRBD2. The ends lost 1 base at V and 5 bases at J; junction bases unmatched: 15. The germline V gene has CDR1 SGHTA and CDR2 FQGNSA. The CDR3 covers 18 residues.

The CDR3 DNA follows: TGCGCCAGCAGCCAAGATGAGATAGCGTCTCACTACAATGAGCAGTTCTTC. It codes for CASSQDEIASHYNEQFF. This chain connects TRBV4-1 to TRBJ2-1; D is perhaps TRBD2 (5 bases). Germline V gene sequence: CDR1 MGHRA, CDR2 YSYEKL. V lost 0 bases and J lost 3, with 15 bases in between. This CDR3 has 17 residues.